Many counts were recorded for the clone carrying this TCR beta chain. The antigen is undetermined. Whole blood was used without fractionation, so all unsorted peripheral T cells were included. Roughly 11 uninfected healthy donors were sampled as controls, several sampled twice around three months apart. The sample comes from a study of HIV-infected patients and healthy controls. V was clipped by 1 base and J by 0 bases; unmatched bases: 11. Germline V lookup: CDR1 PRHDT, CDR2 FYEKMQ (reference sequence). CDR3 length: 21 amino acids. Alpha and beta constant-region primers primed reverse transcription of about 500 ng RNA. Alpha and beta chain libraries were made separately by chain-specific third strand synthesis with multiplexing indices. TCRdb itself ran the 5' RACE reads through MiXCR, one entry per CDR3 protein. The sample holds more than 15,000 distinct CDR3 sequences, about 5.4% seen once. Whole-study findings and limits: HIV-infected patients shared fewer CDR3 sequences between individuals than healthy controls.

The sequenced sample consisted of blood. V gene TRBV13 combines with J gene TRBJ2-6; 11 positions agree with TRBD1. The clonotype comes from an adult in good health. The CDR3 reads CASSLALGQGAPPSGANVLTF. CDR3 coding DNA: TGTGCCAGCAGCTTAGCCCTCGGACAGGGGGCTCCCCCCTCTGGGGCCAACGTCCTGACTTTC.